The clone carrying this T cell receptor beta chain occurred a few times. This record belongs to a study of early T cells in non-severe SARS-CoV-2 infection. Trimming removed 5 bases at V and 1 base at J, with 18 bases between. This CDR3 is 17 amino acids long. Germline CDR1 is DFQATT and CDR2 is SNEGSKA (reference sequence). Individual cDNA molecules received unique molecular identifiers. Using its own MiXCR run on the 5' RACE reads, TCRdb lists one record per CDR3 protein. The data hold fewer than 85,000 distinct CDR3 sequences, with approximately 10% observed a single time. The source material was whole blood, sampled at baseline. This chain uses TRBV20-1 with TRBJ2-6; D remains ambiguous. This receptor was identified in an adult who was a healthcare worker with PCR-confirmed SARS-CoV-2 infection or an uninfected control (not recorded which). The CDR3 DNA sequence: TGCAGTGCTCAGGCGAAGGTCCTAAGATCTGGGGCCAACGTCCTGACTTTC. Amino acid sequence: CSAQAKVLRSGANVLTF.